The TCR beta chain described here comes from a study of robustness of blood B and T cell sequencing (dated by TCRdb to 2016 to 2019). Regarding the study in general: The study was designed to determine how much peripheral blood is required to reliably characterize an individual's TCRbeta and IgG repertoires. Each of the roughly ten independently drawn blood samples had its TCRbeta and IgG repertoires measured. Two replicate TCRbeta cDNA libraries were prepared from one shared RNA pool from a single 10 ml draw, serving as technical replicates.

What the authors observed across the whole study: TCRbeta rarefaction curves did not fully plateau, suggesting under-sequencing or many low-abundance clonotypes. When technical replicate libraries were compared, about 96% of the top 10,000 TCRbeta clonotypes in one library also turned up in the other. The 1,000 most abundant TCRbeta clonotypes from the pooled draws were detected in every single 10 ml sample. Coverage of the top 10,000 TCRbeta clonotypes approached saturation when 3 or 4 tubes (roughly 26-40 ml blood) were combined. Immediate fractionation was required for EDTA tubes, so the use of EDTA tubes in multi-site collections was limited. Pooling tubes did not increase the overlap of rare TCRbeta clonotypes, which implies that much larger blood volumes would be needed to capture rare TCRbeta clonotypes. Evidence of cross-contamination, likely caused by batch processing, was seen in one pair of TCRbeta libraries, and the UMI-sequence pairs shared between the two libraries were removed.

TCRbeta repertoires were quantified from mRNA rather than genomic DNA, which captures expressed receptors. Leukocytes from the buffy coat were collected into Trizol, and RNA was extracted using the Direct-zol RNA MiniPrep Plus kit with no cell sorting. To separate plasma, buffy coat and red blood cells, EDTA blood tubes were immediately centrifuged at 4 degrees C. The library was built by means of PCR. TCRdb records Illumina MiSeq as the sequencer. cDNA was made using SMARTScribe reverse transcriptase and a 5' template-switch oligo that added a universal priming site. Each cDNA molecule was tagged by a 12-nucleotide random unique molecular identifier (UMI) carried on the template-switch oligo. During reverse transcription, TCRbeta transcripts were targeted using chain-specific reverse primers. Uracil DNA glycosylase treatment removed residual template-switch adapters, and cDNA was purified with a Qiagen MinElute kit. For the first PCR, KAPA HiFi HotStart ReadyMix was used for around 25 cycles, with amplification split across four 50 ul reactions containing step-out primers. Before any further amplification, the products of the first-round PCR were gel-purified. Illumina Nextera adapters were attached in a second PCR of 7 to 8 cycles, and the libraries were then purified and pooled. The UMI barcode for each TCRbeta molecule was captured by a 50-nucleotide 5' read. From the authors' description of their analysis: Using the MIGEC toolkit, reads were grouped by UMI into consensus reads. PEAR was used to merge forward and reverse consensus reads into final reads. Identical UMI-sequence pairs found in more than one library were treated as cross-sample contamination and removed by a custom decontamination script. MIGMAP, a wrapper around IgBLAST, was used for V(D)J assignment and CDR3 extraction. TCR clonotypes were defined by identical V gene, J gene and CDR3 amino acid sequence; CDR1 and CDR2 were not sequenced. The public sequencing data were trimmed at Q25 with fastp and processed into clonotypes with MiXCR by TCRdb, which kept only in-frame beta chains. Rows merge per CDR3 protein into single entries with the most common DNA and genes. In this record, the V and J calls reflect TCRdb's handling and not the investigators' own analysis. A total of roughly 3,600 distinct CDR3 sequences appear in this sample, around half of them only once. More than 20% of the sample rests with the top ten.

Details on this clonotype: Which antigen it targets is not known. Base qualities were left out, and no much larger clone turns up one base away.

V is cut by 3 bases and J by 8 bases, and the space between the germline ends is 14 bases. The germline V gene (reference sequence) yields DFQATT for CDR1 and SNEGSKA for CDR2. Measured from the cysteine to the phenylalanine, the CDR3 is 14 residues long. Only the CDR3 DNA stays, 42 bases, in frame from base 1. The chain is encoded by TRBV20-1 joined to TRBJ1-6; perhaps TRBD1 is the D gene, with 6 bases matching. The sequenced sample consisted of peripheral blood. The source is a human donor in good health. The bases are TGCAGTGCTAGTAGGGGGAGCGCGGATTCACCCCTCCACTTT. The translation is CSASRGSADSPLHF.